The clone carrying this T cell receptor (beta chain) came up a few times. Time point indicated: baseline, week 1 (first vaccination visit). Treatment noted: pre-vaccination baseline after standard-of-care therapy. Donors' newly diagnosed IDH1-mutant WHO grade 3 or 4 astrocytomas lacked nuclear ATRX. Germline CDR1 and CDR2: SGHRS and YFSETQ. V dropped 5 bases and J dropped 1; count of bases not matched to a gene: 2. CDR3 length equals 13 residues. The data belong to a study of a mutant IDH1 vaccine in newly diagnosed glioma. Overall study: Earlier therapy was either radiotherapy, temozolomide, or both, and most got both.

Some clones are missing from TCRdb's copy, which holds only in-frame ones; the method was immunoSEQ multiplex PCR. The table includes about 34,000 clones, about 80% detected once. This sequence originates from a man between 50 and 59 years old with glioma. Some clones in this sample may be carry-over from other donors' samples. The chain is built from TRBV5-1 and TRBJ1-1, with 7 nucleotides matching TRBD1. Material: peripheral blood mononuclear cells (PBMCs), obtained from a glioma patient treated with radiotherapy, temozolomide or both. This chain's CDR3 is CASRYRGNTEAFF. The DNA of the CDR3 is TGCGCCAGCAGATACAGGGGGAACACTGAAGCTTTCTTT.